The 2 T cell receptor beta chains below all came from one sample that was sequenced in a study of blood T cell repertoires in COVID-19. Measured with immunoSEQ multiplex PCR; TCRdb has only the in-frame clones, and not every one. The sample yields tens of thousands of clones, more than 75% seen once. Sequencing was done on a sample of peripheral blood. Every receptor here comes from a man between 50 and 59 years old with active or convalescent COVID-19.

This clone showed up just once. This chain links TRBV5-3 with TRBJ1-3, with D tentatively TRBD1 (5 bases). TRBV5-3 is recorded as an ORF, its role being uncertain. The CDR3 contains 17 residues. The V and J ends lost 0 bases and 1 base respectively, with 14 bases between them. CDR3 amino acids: CARSLVVQGISGNTIYF. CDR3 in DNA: TGTGCCAGAAGCTTGGTGGTGCAGGGAATATCTGGAAACACCATATATTTT.

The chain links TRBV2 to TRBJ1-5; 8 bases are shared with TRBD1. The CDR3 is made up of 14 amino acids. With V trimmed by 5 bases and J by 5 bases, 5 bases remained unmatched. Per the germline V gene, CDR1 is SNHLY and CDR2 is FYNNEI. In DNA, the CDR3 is TGTGCCAGCAGTCAGGGGGCGGAGGATCAGCCCCAGCATTTT. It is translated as CASSQGAEDQPQHF. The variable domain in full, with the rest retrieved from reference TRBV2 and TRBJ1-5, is EPEVTQTPSHQVTQMGQEVILRCVPISNHLYFYWYRQILGQKVEFLVSFYNNEISEKSEIFDDQFSVERPDGSNFTLKIRSTKLEDSAMYFCASSQGAEDQPQHFGDGTRLSIL.